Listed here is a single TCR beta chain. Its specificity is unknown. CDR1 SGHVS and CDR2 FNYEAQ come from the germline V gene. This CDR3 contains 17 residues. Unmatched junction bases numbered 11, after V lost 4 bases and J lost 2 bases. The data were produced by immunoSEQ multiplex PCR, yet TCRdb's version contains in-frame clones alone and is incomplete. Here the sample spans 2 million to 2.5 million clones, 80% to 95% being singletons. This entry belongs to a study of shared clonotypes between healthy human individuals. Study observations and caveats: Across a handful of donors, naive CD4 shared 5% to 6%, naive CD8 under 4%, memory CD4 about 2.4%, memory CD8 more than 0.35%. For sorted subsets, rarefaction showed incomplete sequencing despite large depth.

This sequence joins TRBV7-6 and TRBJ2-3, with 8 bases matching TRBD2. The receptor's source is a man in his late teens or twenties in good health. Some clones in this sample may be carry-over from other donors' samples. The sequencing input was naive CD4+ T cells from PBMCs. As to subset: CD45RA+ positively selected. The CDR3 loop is CASSSTSVAGITDTQYF. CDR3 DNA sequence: TGTGCCAGCAGCTCCACCTCGGTAGCGGGAATCACAGATACGCAGTATTTT. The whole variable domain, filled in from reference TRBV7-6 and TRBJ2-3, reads GAGVSQSPRYKVTKRGQDVALRCDPISGHVSLYWYRQALGQGPEFLTYFNYEAQQDKSGLPNDRFSAERPEGSISTLTIQRTEQRDSAMYRCASSSTSVAGITDTQYFGPGTRLTVL.